What follows describes a single TCR beta chain. Amplified regions were TCR beta CDR3 sequences from RNA transcripts. Carried out on the TCR CDR3, a first-round RT-PCR used the HTBI primer set. TCRdb called the multiplex PCR reads again in MiXCR, with one record for every CDR3 protein. Of under 450,000 distinct CDR3 sequences detected, approximately 12% appear once; the ten largest clones hold less than 25%. The data derive from a study of T cells in Graves' hyperthyroidism and ophthalmopathy. CDR1 MNHNY and CDR2 SVGAGI come from the germline V gene (reference sequence). The CDR3 consists of 14 residues. Trimming at V came to 2 bases and at J to 4 bases, leaving 4 bases not matched to a gene.

The sample taken for sequencing was blood. This chain uses TRBV6-6 with TRBJ1-2; 7 bases are a match to TRBD1. The origin of this receptor is a man between 25 and 39 years old with Graves' hyperthyroidism that later progressed to Graves' ophthalmopathy. CDR3 loop: CASSYTQGSYGYTF. In nucleotides, the CDR3 is TGTGCCAGCAGTTACACACAGGGGTCCTATGGCTACACCTTC.